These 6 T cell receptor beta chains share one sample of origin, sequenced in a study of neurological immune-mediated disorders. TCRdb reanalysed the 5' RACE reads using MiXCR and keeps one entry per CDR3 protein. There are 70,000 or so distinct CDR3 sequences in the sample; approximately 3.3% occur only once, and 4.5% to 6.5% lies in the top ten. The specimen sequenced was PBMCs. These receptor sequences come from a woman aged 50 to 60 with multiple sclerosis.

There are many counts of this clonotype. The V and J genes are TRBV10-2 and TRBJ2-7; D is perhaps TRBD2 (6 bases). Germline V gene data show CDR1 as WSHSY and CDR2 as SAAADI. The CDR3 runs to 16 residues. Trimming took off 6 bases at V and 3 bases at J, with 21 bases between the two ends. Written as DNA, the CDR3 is TGCGCCAGCAGGGGCCCGGGTGTTAGCGGAGTCTACGAGCAGTACTTC. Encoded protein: CASRGPGVSGVYEQYF.

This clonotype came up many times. CDR3: CASSQESGRIYNEQFF. The CDR3 region has the DNA TGCGCCAGCAGCCAAGAAAGCGGGAGGATCTACAATGAGCAGTTCTTC. The V gene is TRBV4-3, the J gene TRBJ2-1; 9 bases are shared with TRBD2. The CDR3 has 16 amino acids. Germline assignment: CDR1 LGHNA and CDR2 YSLEER. V lost 0 bases and J lost 3; bases outside the gene matches: 3.

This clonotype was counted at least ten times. CDR3 loop: CASSATGYGYTF. CDR3 nucleotide sequence: TGTGCCAGCAGTGCGACAGGGTATGGCTACACCTTC. V gene TRBV12-3 or TRBV12-4 combines with J gene TRBJ1-2, with 7 bases matching TRBD1. This CDR3 has 12 amino acids. With 5 bases clipped from V and 5 bases from J, the junction kept 2 bases outside the gene matches.

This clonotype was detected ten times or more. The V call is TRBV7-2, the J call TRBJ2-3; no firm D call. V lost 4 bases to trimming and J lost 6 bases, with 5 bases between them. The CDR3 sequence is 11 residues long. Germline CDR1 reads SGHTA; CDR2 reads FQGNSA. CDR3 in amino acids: CASSSADTQYF. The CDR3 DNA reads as TGTGCCAGCAGCTCGGCGGATACGCAGTATTTT.

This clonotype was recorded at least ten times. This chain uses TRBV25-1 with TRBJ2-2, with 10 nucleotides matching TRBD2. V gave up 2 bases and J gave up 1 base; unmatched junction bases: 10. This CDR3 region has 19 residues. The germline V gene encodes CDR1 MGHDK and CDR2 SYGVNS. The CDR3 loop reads CASSERLAGAPGNTGELFF. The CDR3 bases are TGTGCCAGCAGTGAACGGCTAGCGGGAGCCCCTGGGAACACCGGGGAGCTGTTTTTT.

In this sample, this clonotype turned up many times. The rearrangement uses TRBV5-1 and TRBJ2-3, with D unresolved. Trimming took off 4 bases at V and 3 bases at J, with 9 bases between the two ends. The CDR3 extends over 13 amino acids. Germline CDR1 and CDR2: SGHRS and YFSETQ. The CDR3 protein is CASSLLTTDTQYF. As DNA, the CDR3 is TGCGCCAGCAGCCTCCTCACAACAGATACGCAGTATTTT. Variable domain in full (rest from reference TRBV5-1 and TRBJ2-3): KAGVTQTPRYLIKTRGQQVTLSCSPISGHRSVSWYQQTPGQGLQFLFEYFSETQRNKGNFPGRFSGRQFSNSRSEMNVSTLELGDSALYLCASSLLTTDTQYFGPGTRLTVL.